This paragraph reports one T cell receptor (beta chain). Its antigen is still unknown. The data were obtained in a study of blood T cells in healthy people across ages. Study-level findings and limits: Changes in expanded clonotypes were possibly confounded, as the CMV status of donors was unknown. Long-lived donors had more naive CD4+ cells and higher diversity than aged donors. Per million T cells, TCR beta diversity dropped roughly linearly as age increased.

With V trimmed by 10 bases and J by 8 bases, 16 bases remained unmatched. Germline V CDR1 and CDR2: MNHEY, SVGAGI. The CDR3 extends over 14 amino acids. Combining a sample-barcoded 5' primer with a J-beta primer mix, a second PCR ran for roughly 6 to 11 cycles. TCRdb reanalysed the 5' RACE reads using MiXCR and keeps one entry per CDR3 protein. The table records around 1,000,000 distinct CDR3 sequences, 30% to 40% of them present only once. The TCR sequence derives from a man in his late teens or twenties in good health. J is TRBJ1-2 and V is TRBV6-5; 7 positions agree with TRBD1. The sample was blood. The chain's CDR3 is CATLLRTGVNGYTF. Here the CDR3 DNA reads TGTGCCACCCTACTCCGGACAGGAGTTAACGGCTACACCTTC.